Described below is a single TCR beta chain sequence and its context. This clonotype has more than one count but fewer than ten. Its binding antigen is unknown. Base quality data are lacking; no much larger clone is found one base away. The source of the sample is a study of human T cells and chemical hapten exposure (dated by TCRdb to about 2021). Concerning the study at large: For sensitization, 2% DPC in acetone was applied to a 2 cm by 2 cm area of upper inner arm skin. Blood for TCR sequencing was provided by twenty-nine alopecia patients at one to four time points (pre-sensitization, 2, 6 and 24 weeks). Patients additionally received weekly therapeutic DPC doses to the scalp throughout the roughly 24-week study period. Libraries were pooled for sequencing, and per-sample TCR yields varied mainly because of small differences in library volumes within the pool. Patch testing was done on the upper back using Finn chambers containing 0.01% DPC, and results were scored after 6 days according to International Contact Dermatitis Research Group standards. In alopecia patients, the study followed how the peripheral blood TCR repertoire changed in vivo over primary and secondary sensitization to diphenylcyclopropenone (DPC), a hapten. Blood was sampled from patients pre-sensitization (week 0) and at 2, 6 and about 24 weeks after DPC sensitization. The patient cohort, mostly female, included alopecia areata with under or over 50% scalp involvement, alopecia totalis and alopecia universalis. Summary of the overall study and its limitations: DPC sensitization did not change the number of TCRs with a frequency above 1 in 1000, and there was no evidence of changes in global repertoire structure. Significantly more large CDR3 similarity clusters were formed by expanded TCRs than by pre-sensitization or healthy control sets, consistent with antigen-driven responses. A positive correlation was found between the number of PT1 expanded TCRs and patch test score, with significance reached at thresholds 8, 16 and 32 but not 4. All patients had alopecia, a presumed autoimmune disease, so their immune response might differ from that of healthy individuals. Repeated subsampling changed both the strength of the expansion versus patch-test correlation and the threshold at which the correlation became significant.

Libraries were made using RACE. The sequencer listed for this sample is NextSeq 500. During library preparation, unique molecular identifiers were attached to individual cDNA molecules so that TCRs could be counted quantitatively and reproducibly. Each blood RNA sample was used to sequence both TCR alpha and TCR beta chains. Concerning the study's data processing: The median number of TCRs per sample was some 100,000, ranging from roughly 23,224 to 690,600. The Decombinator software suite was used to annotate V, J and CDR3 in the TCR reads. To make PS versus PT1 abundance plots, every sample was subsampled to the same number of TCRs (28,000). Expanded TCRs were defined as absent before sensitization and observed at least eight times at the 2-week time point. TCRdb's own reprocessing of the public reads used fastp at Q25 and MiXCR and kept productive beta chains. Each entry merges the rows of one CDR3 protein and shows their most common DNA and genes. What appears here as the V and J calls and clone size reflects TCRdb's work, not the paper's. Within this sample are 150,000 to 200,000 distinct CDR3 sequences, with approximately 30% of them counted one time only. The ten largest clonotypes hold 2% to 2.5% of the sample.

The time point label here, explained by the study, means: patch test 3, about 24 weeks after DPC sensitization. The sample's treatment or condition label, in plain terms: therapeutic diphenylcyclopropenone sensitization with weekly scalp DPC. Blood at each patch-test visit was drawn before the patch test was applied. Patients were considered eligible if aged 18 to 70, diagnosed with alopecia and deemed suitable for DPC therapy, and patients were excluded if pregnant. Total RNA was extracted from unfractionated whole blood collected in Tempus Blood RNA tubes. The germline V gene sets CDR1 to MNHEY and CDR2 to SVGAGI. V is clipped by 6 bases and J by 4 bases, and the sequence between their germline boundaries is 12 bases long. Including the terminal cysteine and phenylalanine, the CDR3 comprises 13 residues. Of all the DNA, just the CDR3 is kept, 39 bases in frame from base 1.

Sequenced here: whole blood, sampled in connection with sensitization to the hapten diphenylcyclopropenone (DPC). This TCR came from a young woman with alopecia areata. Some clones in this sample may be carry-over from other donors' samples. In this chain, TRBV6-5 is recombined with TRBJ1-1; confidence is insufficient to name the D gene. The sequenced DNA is TGTGCCAGCAGCCACCCGGAGAGCACTGAAGCTTTCTTT. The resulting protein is CASSHPESTEAFF.